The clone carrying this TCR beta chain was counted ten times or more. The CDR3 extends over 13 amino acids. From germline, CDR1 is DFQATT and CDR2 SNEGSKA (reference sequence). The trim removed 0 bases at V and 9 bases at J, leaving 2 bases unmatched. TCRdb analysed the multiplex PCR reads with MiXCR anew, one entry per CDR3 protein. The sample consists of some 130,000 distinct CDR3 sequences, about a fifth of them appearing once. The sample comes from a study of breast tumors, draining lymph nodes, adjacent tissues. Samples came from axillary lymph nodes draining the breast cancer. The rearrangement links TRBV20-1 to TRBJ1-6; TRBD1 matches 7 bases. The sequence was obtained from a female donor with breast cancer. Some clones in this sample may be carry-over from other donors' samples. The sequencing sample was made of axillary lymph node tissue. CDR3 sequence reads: CSAREAGGSPLHF. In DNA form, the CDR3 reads TGCAGTGCTAGAGAGGCAGGGGGTTCACCCCTCCACTTT.